The 2 T cell receptor beta chains presented below share a single source sample, sequenced in a study of blood T cell repertoires in COVID-19. Profiling relied on immunoSEQ multiplex PCR, and the TCRdb table lists in-frame clones only, not all of them. The data hold over 250,000 clones, with 80% to 90% observed a single time. Sequenced sample: peripheral blood. These receptors were obtained from a woman aged 70-85 years with COVID-19, enrolled during active disease.

CDR3 residues: CAWTAGVANTEAFF. CDR3 DNA sequence: TGTGCCTGGACCGCAGGGGTGGCGAACACTGAAGCTTTCTTT. This sequence joins TRBV30 and TRBJ1-1; D perhaps matches TRBD1 (6 bases). The CDR3 extends over 14 amino acids. CDR1 GTSNPN and CDR2 SVGIG come from the germline V gene (reference sequence). The V gene lost 4 bases and the J gene lost 1 base, with 13 bases spanning the gap.

The chain uses TRBV7-2 and TRBJ2-2; D perhaps matches TRBD2 (7 bases). V was trimmed by 5 bases and J by 4 bases, leaving 14 bases between them. Looked up from germline, CDR1 is SGHTA and CDR2 is FQGNSA. This CDR3 contains 15 residues. CDR3 bases: TGTGCCAGCAGCCCCAGGAGGGGGGGCACCGGGGAGCTGTTTTTT. The encoded protein is CASSPRRGGTGELFF.